This TCR beta chain was sequenced in a study of T cells in Graves' hyperthyroidism and ophthalmopathy. This clonotype was picked up many times. For Graves' hyperthyroidism to be stable, ophthalmopathy could not progress within 18 months. Any patient presenting with uncontrolled infection, other autoimmune disease, pregnancy or lactation was left out. Trimming took off 3 bases at V and 4 bases at J, with 17 bases between the two ends. This CDR3 has 15 residues. Germline V gene sequence: CDR1 SGHDT, CDR2 YYEEEE. RNA transcripts gave rise to amplified TCR beta CDR3 regions. An initial round of RT-PCR targeting the TCR CDR3 relied on the HTBI primer set. A single record per CDR3 protein comes from TCRdb applying MiXCR to the multiplex PCR reads. The sample lists 610,000 or so distinct CDR3 sequences, just over 45% occurring once.

The sequence derives from a woman aged 18-29 years with Graves' hyperthyroidism. Sequenced sample: peripheral blood or thyroid tissue (not recorded which). V is TRBV5-6 and J is TRBJ2-7; D might be TRBD1 or TRBD2, each matching 6 bases. CDR3 nucleotide sequence: TGTGCCAGCAGCTCCGTATATGGGGGGCCGTACGAGCAGTACTTC. Its translation: CASSSVYGGPYEQYF.